This T cell receptor (beta chain) appears in the sequencing data of a study of type 1 and type 2 diabetes patients. Study in general: From PBMCs, CD4+ and CD8+ T cells were isolated by magnetic microbeads.

On this clonotype itself: The antigen is not known.

Genomic DNA was the PCR template. The TCR beta CDR3 region was amplified using 30 forward and 13 reverse primers. TCRdb processed the multiplex PCR reads anew with MiXCR; each CDR3 protein has one entry. The sample lists fewer than 350,000 distinct CDR3 sequences, roughly 50% occurring once. CDR1 and CDR2 from the germline V gene are SEHNR and FQNEAQ (reference sequence). Trimming shortened V by 5 bases and J by 2 bases, and 16 bases separated the two germline ends. The CDR3 consists of 15 residues. Findings and caveats of the study: Highly-expanded CD4+ clones were few in type 2 diabetes, median one, more than 3.5% of reads.

The TCR was taken from a man aged 18-30 years with type 2 diabetes. The J gene is TRBJ2-7, the V gene TRBV7-9; possible D gene TRBD1, 5 bases. The sequenced sample consisted of peripheral blood mononuclear cells (PBMCs). This CDR3 is CASSPSAGPPYEQYF. The CDR3 nucleotides are TGTGCCAGCAGCCCATCGGCAGGGCCTCCCTACGAGCAGTACTTC.